One sample yielded the 29 T cell receptor beta chains listed below, sequenced in a study of blood T cell repertoires in COVID-19. Profiling relied on immunoSEQ multiplex PCR, and the TCRdb table lists in-frame clones only, not all of them. This table holds about 45,000 clones, 92% found once. Source material: peripheral blood. Receptor source: a human donor in a cohort sampled during active COVID-19.

The CDR3 loop reads CASSFAGASTDTQYF. The CDR3 DNA reads as TGTGCCAGCAGCTTTGCGGGAGCGTCCACAGATACGCAGTATTTT. The chain uses TRBV7-6 and TRBJ2-3, with 7 positions matching TRBD2. With V trimmed by 3 bases and J by 2 bases, 5 bases remained unmatched. The CDR3 consists of 15 residues. Germline CDR1 is SGHVS and CDR2 is FNYEAQ.

CDR3 in DNA: TGTGCCAGCAGCTCCCTTAGCGGGATAAGCTCCTACGAGCAGTACTTC. Translation gives CASSSLSGISSYEQYF. This rearrangement joins TRBV5-6 to TRBJ2-7, with TRBD2 matching 8 bases. The CDR3 loop spans 16 amino acids. Trimming took 3 bases from V and 0 from J; bases not matched to a gene: 8. Per germline, CDR1 SGHDT and CDR2 YYEEEE.

The V call is TRBV5-1, the J call TRBJ2-2; 10 positions agree with TRBD2. The CDR3 sequence is 18 residues long. Unmatched junction bases numbered 13, after V lost 2 bases and J lost 6 bases. Germline CDR1 reads SGHRS; CDR2 reads YFSETQ. As DNA, the CDR3 is TGCGCCAGCAGCTTACCTCTAGCGGGGGAGACTTTAGCCGGGGAGCTGTTTTTT. It codes for CASSLPLAGETLAGELFF.

Note on this clone: One junction end disagrees with the germline gene, perhaps due to a read error. The chain employs TRBV7-2 and TRBJ2-1; 7 bases map to TRBD2. The CDR3 runs to 15 residues. Germline V gene sequence: CDR1 SGHTA, CDR2 FQGNSA. As DNA, the CDR3 is TGTGCCAGCAGCCTAGCCTGGACTAGTATGGCTGAGCAGTTCTTC. It encodes CASSLAWTSMAEQFF.

This chain joins TRBV7-9 and TRBJ1-1; D gene unclear. The length of the CDR3 is 12 residues. Trimming stripped 4 bases from V and 8 bases from J, with 11 bases between. Looked up from germline, CDR1 is SEHNR and CDR2 is FQNEAQ (reference sequence). The CDR3 region is CASSSGGREAFF. CDR3 DNA sequence: TGTGCCAGCAGCTCGGGAGGGAGGGAAGCTTTCTTT.

The V call is TRBV24-1, the J call TRBJ2-3; 11 bases map to TRBD1. V lost 4 bases, J lost 4 bases, and 6 bases stayed unmatched. Per the germline V gene, CDR1 is KGHDR and CDR2 is SFDVKD. CDR3 length: 16 residues. The CDR3 spells CATSDPGQGGADTQYF. In DNA form, the CDR3 reads TGTGCCACCAGTGACCCGGGACAGGGGGGTGCAGATACGCAGTATTTT.

The rearrangement joins TRBV9 to TRBJ2-5, with D possibly TRBD1 on 6 matching bases. The germline V and J ends were trimmed by 3 bases and 5 bases, with 23 bases remaining between them. The CDR3 is 17 residues long. Germline loops: CDR1 SGDLS, CDR2 YYNGEE. The CDR3 sequence is CASSAPGNREFVETQYF. CDR3 coding DNA: TGTGCCAGCAGCGCCCCCGGGAACAGGGAGTTTGTGGAGACCCAGTACTTC.

The chain employs TRBV5-4 and TRBJ2-5; D is undetermined. Deletions cut 5 bases from V and 5 bases from J, with 13 bases between. From germline, CDR1 is SGHNT and CDR2 YYREEE (reference sequence). This CDR3 region has 13 residues. Here the CDR3 reads CASRVPGGETQYF. The CDR3 DNA reads as TGTGCCAGCAGAGTCCCTGGTGGCGAGACCCAGTACTTC.

The chain's CDR3 is CASNRQGARADTQYF. CDR3 nucleotide sequence: TGTGCCAGCAATCGACAGGGTGCGCGGGCAGATACGCAGTATTTT. The V and J genes are TRBV3-1 (or the pseudogene TRBV3-2) and TRBJ2-3; 7 bases align to TRBD1. The germline CDR1 and CDR2 sequences are LGHDT and YNNKEL (reference sequence). Germline trimming cut 7 bases from V and 4 bases from J; bases unmatched to any gene: 11. The CDR3 sequence is 15 residues long.

CDR3 sequence: CASSQDRLAGGMETQYF. CDR3 DNA sequence: TGTGCCAGCAGCCAAGATAGGCTAGCGGGGGGGATGGAGACCCAGTACTTC. The chain joins TRBV3-1 (or the pseudogene TRBV3-2) to TRBJ2-5, with 12 bases that match TRBD2. The CDR3 loop spans 17 amino acids. J was trimmed by 5 bases and V by 0 bases; bases with no gene match: 7. The germline gives CDR1 LGHDT, CDR2 YNNKEL (reference sequence).

The genes are TRBV7-9 and TRBJ2-3; 7 bases align to TRBD2. Per the germline V gene, CDR1 is SEHNR and CDR2 is FQNEAQ (reference sequence). The CDR3 runs to 15 residues. V gave up 5 bases and J gave up 0 bases; unmatched junction bases: 5. The CDR3 sequence: CASSSLAVSTDTQYF. Written as DNA, the CDR3 is TGTGCCAGCAGCAGCCTAGCGGTCAGCACAGATACGCAGTATTTT.

The chain is built from TRBV14 and TRBJ2-6, with TRBD1 as a possible D gene (7 bases). Germline values: CDR1 SGHDN, CDR2 FVKESK. CDR3 length: 19 amino acids. Trimming took 0 bases from V and 0 from J, leaving 15 bases between them. As DNA, the CDR3 is TGTGCCAGCAGCCAAGATCGGAGGGACAGTTTCTCTGGGGCCAACGTCCTGACTTTC. It translates to CASSQDRRDSFSGANVLTF.

The chain recombines TRBV11-2 with TRBJ1-2; unclear D gene. The CDR3 totals 14 residues. The germline V and J ends were trimmed by 1 base and 0 bases, with 6 bases remaining between them. The germline V gene encodes CDR1 SGHAT and CDR2 FQNNGV. In nucleotides, the CDR3 is TGTGCCAGCAGCTTAGTGGCAGCTAACTATGGCTACACCTTC. Amino acids: CASSLVAANYGYTF.

The V gene is TRBV6-5, the J gene TRBJ2-2, with D uncertain. Looked up from germline, CDR1 is MNHEY and CDR2 is SVGAGI. Between the trimmed V and J ends, which lost 0 bases and 5 bases, there was a span of 7 bases. This CDR3 has 14 residues. CDR3 sequence: CASSYSYLTGELFF. The CDR3 DNA reads as TGTGCCAGCAGTTACTCCTACCTAACCGGGGAGCTGTTTTTT.

The CDR3 coding sequence is TGTGCCAGCAGCTCTGACAGCCTTGGCTACACCTTC. Protein sequence: CASSSDSLGYTF. This chain links TRBV5-4 with TRBJ1-2; maybe TRBD1 (5 bases). The CDR3 consists of 12 residues. Deletions cut 3 bases from V and 7 bases from J, with 10 bases between. Per the germline V gene, CDR1 is SGHNT and CDR2 is YYREEE (reference sequence). The variable domain in full, completed from reference TRBV5-4 and TRBJ1-2, reads ETGVTQSPTHLIKTRGQQVTLRCSSQSGHNTVSWYQQALGQGPQFIFQYYREEENGRGNFPPRFSGLQFPNYSSELNVNALELDDSALYLCASSSDSLGYTFGSGTRLTVV.

The CDR3 DNA is TGTGCCAGCAGCGGAGCAGGGGGAAGCAATCAGCCCCAGCATTTT. Protein product: CASSGAGGSNQPQHF. The chain carries TRBV7-9 and TRBJ1-5; TRBD1 agrees at 7 bases. CDR1 and CDR2 from the germline V gene are SEHNR and FQNEAQ (reference sequence). The ends lost 5 bases at V and 1 base at J; junction bases unmatched: 5. The CDR3 consists of 15 residues.

The chain links TRBV4-3 to TRBJ2-5; D might be TRBD2 (6 bases). This CDR3 contains 15 residues. The germline V gene has CDR1 LGHNA and CDR2 YSLEER. The V end lost 0 bases, the J end lost 5 bases, and 13 bases lay between the germline ends. The CDR3 region has the DNA TGCGCCAGCAGCCAAGATGTGCGGGGCTGGGAGACCCAGTACTTC. The encoded protein is CASSQDVRGWETQYF.

Here the CDR3 DNA reads TGTGCCAGCAATTCAGCTGGGGCCAACGTCCTGACTTTC. Residues: CASNSAGANVLTF. V gene TRBV9 combines with J gene TRBJ2-6; no definite D call. The CDR3 is made up of 13 amino acids. Trimming stripped 6 bases from V and 2 bases from J, with 6 bases between. Germline V CDR1 and CDR2: SGDLS, YYNGEE.

Only a few counts were recorded for this clone. This CDR3 is CASSLGDSNSPLHF. For the CDR3, the DNA is TGCGCCAGCAGCTTGGGGGACAGTAATTCACCCCTCCACTTT. The chain links TRBV5-1 to TRBJ1-6, with TRBD1 identical over 7 bases. Germline lookup yields CDR1 SGHRS and CDR2 YFSETQ. The J segment lost 6 bases and the V segment lost 0 bases, leaving 0 bases of the junction unmatched. The length of the CDR3 is 14 residues.

This clone was detected only once. The rearrangement joins TRBV27 to TRBJ2-4; no reliable D call. Trimming shortened V by 5 bases and J by 0 bases, and 14 bases separated the two germline ends. CDR1 is MNHEY and CDR2 is SMNVEV in the germline V gene (reference sequence). The CDR3 contains 16 residues. The CDR3 DNA follows: TGTGCCAGCAGTACGATTCTATTAATAGCCAAAAACATTCAGTACTTC. Amino acid sequence: CASSTILLIAKNIQYF.

The genes are TRBV6-2 or TRBV6-3 and TRBJ2-7; 7 bases fit TRBD1. CDR3 size: 14 residues. After removal of 5 bases from V and 5 bases from J, the junction contained 9 bases not matched to a gene. Germline values: CDR1 MNHEY, CDR2 SVGEGT. This CDR3 is CASSRDSGLDEQYF. The CDR3 nucleotides are TGTGCCAGCAGTAGGGACAGCGGTCTTGACGAGCAGTACTTC.

CDR3 in amino acids: CASSLWGGGGTGELFF. For the CDR3, the DNA is TGTGCCAGCAGCTTATGGGGTGGAGGGGGCACGGGGGAGCTGTTTTTT. The gene calls are TRBV7-2 and TRBJ2-2, with D possibly being TRBD1 (7 bases). Germline-derived CDR1 and CDR2 are SGHTA and FQGNSA. The CDR3 is made up of 16 amino acids. V was trimmed by 2 bases and J by 8 bases, leaving 18 bases between them. Full variable domain (rest looked up from reference TRBV7-2 and TRBJ2-2): GAGVSQSPSNKVTEKGKDVELRCDPISGHTALYWYRQSLGQGLEFLIYFQGNSAPDKSGLPSDRFSAERTGGSVSTLTIQRTQQEDSAVYLCASSLWGGGGTGELFFGEGSRLTVL.

The gene calls are TRBV7-2 and TRBJ1-2; unclear D gene. CDR3 length: 14 amino acids. Germline values: CDR1 SGHTA, CDR2 FQGNSA. Trimming cost V 2 bases and J 8 bases, with 15 bases left between them. The CDR3 DNA reads TGTGCCAGCAGCTTAAGTCCTCGCGGGTCGGGCTACACCTTC. It yields the protein CASSLSPRGSGYTF.

The rearrangement links TRBV7-9 to TRBJ2-7; D gene uncertain. The CDR3 covers 14 residues. Trimming shortened V by 1 base and J by 2 bases, and 9 bases separated the two germline ends. CDR1 and CDR2 from the germline V gene are SEHNR and FQNEAQ (reference sequence). The CDR3 reads CASSLGRQTYEQYF. CDR3 sequence (DNA): TGTGCCAGCAGCTTAGGACGACAAACCTACGAGCAGTACTTC.

V gene TRBV6-5 combines with J gene TRBJ1-5; unclear D gene. Trimming took off 0 bases at V and 7 bases at J, with 7 bases between the two ends. From germline, CDR1 is MNHEY and CDR2 SVGAGI. CDR3 length equals 13 residues. CDR3 sequence (DNA): TGTGCCAGCAGTTACTCTTGGGAGCAGCCCCAGCATTTT. It codes for CASSYSWEQPQHF.

This chain connects TRBV4-3 to TRBJ2-3, with no clear D. The germline CDR1 and CDR2 sequences are LGHNA and YSLEER. Trimming stripped 0 bases from V and 0 bases from J, with 10 bases between. This CDR3 is built from 16 residues. The CDR3 loop is CASSQDYGSSTDTQYF. CDR3 DNA: TGCGCCAGCAGCCAAGATTACGGTTCTAGCACAGATACGCAGTATTTT.

The CDR3 nucleotides are TGCGCCAGCAGCTTGGTAGTCGAGAACACTGAAGCTTTCTTT. Amino acid sequence: CASSLVVENTEAFF. This chain links TRBV5-1 with TRBJ1-1; the D is unclear. The CDR3 runs 14 residues. Trimming removed 0 bases from V and 1 base from J, with 7 bases in between. CDR1 and CDR2 from the germline V gene are SGHRS and YFSETQ.

In its sample, this clone was seen a few times. V usage is TRBV3-1 (or the pseudogene TRBV3-2) and J usage is TRBJ1-5, with TRBD1 identical over 10 bases. Losses at the gene ends were 11 bases for V and 6 bases for J; bases not matched to a gene: 7. The CDR3 covers 13 residues. Per germline, CDR1 LGHDT and CDR2 YNNKEL (reference sequence). CDR3 coding DNA: TGTGCCGCGGGACAGGGGCCCGCTCAGCCCCAGCATTTT. The encoded protein is CAAGQGPAQPQHF.

The rearrangement links TRBV12-3 or TRBV12-4 to TRBJ1-1, with D hard to call. CDR3 length: 12 amino acids. The V end lost 4 bases, the J end lost 8 bases, and 11 bases lay between the germline ends. The CDR3 protein is CASSYTRLEAFF. As DNA, the CDR3 is TGTGCCAGCAGTTATACAAGATTAGAAGCTTTCTTT.